Described below is a single TCR beta chain sequence and its context. Via MiXCR, TCRdb re-called the 5' RACE reads, giving one row per CDR3 protein. Here the sample spans a few hundred thousand distinct CDR3 sequences, roughly 9% being singletons. This specimen comes from a study of T cells after yellow fever vaccination. V was pared by 0 bases and J by 4 bases, with 11 bases between. From germline, CDR1 is SGHRS and CDR2 YFSETQ. This CDR3 is 14 amino acids long. This sequence was found in a man between 18 and 29 years old who received the YFV17D yellow fever vaccine. V gene TRBV5-1 combines with J gene TRBJ2-7; D is ambiguous. The sample here was CD4+ T cells sorted from PBMCs, taken 5 days after the yellow fever booster vaccination. Here the CDR3 DNA reads TGCGCCAGCAGCTTGGGCCAAACAGAGTACGAGCAGTACTTC. Translation gives CASSLGQTEYEQYF.